This TCR beta chain originates from a study of blood T cell repertoires in COVID-19. Study overall: Samples came from the United States, Italy and Spain, spanning acute and convalescent COVID-19. Nucleic acid was either cDNA or gDNA, and it came from T cells, B-cell-depleted T cells, or PBMCs.

Trimming left V 0 bases short and J 3 bases short, with 11 bases between. This CDR3 comprises 16 residues. The germline V gene has CDR1 MGHRA and CDR2 YSYEKL. In this sample, this clone turned up once. In the original workflow: Reference gene primer amplification in the assay estimated nucleated cell counts. Measured with immunoSEQ multiplex PCR; TCRdb has only the in-frame clones, and not every one. That table gives V, J and clone size, and the DNA gave D and trimming. The table records some 93,000 clones, approximately 82% of them present only once. The chain has TRBV4-1 and TRBJ2-2; D possibly corresponds to TRBD2 (5 bases). Sequenced: peripheral blood. This clonotype was obtained from a man between 65 and 85 years old with acute or convalescent COVID-19. The CDR3 DNA sequence: TGCGCCAGCAGCCAAGATGGGGAGCGGTACACCGGGGAGCTGTTTTTT. Residues: CASSQDGERYTGELFF.